This T cell receptor (beta chain) was captured in a study of shared clonotypes between healthy human individuals. Replicate PCRs run on sorted subsets employed 200 ng DNA, roughly 30,000 T cell genomes. As handled by the study authors: Quality scores were absent from the junction-only immunoSEQ sequences, so filtering differed. Sequencing used immunoSEQ multiplex PCR; TCRdb keeps in-frame clones, though not all of them. V and J calls and clone size follow that table, whereas D and trimming were derived from the DNA. The sample gives more than 200,000 clones, about 69% of which show up once; 11% is in the top ten. Comment on this clone: Its antigen is currently unknown.

Notes on the study in general: The study found lower generation probabilities in non-shared clonotypes than in those shared by all four donors. On the whole, naive subsets had larger estimated richness than memory subsets had.

Per the germline V gene, CDR1 is SGHRS and CDR2 is YFSETQ. J gave up 0 bases and V 4 bases, and 8 bases lay outside the gene matches. The CDR3 has 16 residues. This TCR came from a man aged 25-45 years in good health. V is TRBV5-1 and J is TRBJ2-7, with 9 bases that match TRBD2. Sample: memory CD4+ T cells sorted from blood. The subset: CD45RA-negative fraction. DNA for the CDR3: TGCGCCAGCAGCACCGGGGGGACTAGCAGCTCCTACGAGCAGTACTTC. Amino acid sequence: CASSTGGTSSSYEQYF.